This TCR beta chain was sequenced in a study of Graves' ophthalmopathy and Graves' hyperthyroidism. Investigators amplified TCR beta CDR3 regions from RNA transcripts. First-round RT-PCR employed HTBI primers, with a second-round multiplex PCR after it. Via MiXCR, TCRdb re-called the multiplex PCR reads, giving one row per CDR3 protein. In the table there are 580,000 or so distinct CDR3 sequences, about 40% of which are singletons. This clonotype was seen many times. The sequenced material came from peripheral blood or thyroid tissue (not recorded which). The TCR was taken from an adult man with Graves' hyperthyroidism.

CDR3 loop: CASSELDNPLGEQYF. The DNA for the CDR3 is TGTGCCAGCAGTGAGCTAGACAACCCTTTGGGGGAGCAGTACTTC. The rearrangement uses TRBV6-6 and TRBJ2-7; no definite D call. The CDR3 covers 15 residues. V gave up 5 bases and J gave up 7 bases, with 21 bases separating them. Germline lookup yields CDR1 MNHNY and CDR2 SVGAGI (reference sequence).